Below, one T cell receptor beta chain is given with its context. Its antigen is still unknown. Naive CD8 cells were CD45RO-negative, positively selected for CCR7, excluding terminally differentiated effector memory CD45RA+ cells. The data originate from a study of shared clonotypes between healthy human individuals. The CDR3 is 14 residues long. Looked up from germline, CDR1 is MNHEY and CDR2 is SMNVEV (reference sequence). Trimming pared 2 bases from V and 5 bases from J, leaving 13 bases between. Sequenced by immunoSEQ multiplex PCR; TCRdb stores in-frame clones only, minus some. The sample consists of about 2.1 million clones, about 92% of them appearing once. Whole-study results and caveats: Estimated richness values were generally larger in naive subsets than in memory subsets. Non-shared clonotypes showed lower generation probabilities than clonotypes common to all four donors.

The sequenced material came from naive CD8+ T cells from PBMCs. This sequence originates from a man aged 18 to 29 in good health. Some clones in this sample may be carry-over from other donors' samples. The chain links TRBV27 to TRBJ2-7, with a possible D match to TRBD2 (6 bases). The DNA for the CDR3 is TGTGCCAGCAGTTTAGCGGGGCCGCCCCACGAGCAGTACTTC. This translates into CASSLAGPPHEQYF.